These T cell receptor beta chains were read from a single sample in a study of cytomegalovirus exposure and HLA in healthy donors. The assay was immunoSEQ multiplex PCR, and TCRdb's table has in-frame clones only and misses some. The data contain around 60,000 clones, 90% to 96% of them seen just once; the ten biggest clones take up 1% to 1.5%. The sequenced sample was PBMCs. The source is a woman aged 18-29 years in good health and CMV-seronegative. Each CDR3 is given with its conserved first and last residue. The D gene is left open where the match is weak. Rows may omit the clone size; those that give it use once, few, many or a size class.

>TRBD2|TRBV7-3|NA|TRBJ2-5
TGTGCCAGCAGCGCCGCGGGAGGCCCCCTCCAAGAGACCCAGTACTTC
CASSAAGGPLQETQYF
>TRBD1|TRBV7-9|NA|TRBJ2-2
TGTGCCAGCATGGGAGGACAGGGTAACACCGGGGAGCTGTTTTTT
CASMGGQGNTGELFF
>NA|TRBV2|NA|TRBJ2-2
TGTGCCAGCAGTGATAACGGGGAGCTGTTTTTT
CASSDNGELFF
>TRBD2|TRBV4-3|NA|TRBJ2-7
TGCGCCAGCAGCCAAGTACTAGCGGGAGGTTCGTGGGAGCAGTACTTC
CASSQVLAGGSWEQYF
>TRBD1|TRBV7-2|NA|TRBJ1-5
TGTGCCAGCAGTAACTGGGACAGGGGCCCCAATCAGCCCCAGCATTTT
CASSNWDRGPNQPQHF
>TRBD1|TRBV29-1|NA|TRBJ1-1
TGCAGCGCAAAACAGGGGACTCCAACTGAAGCTTTCTTT
CSAKQGTPTEAFF
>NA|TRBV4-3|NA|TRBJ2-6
TGCGCCAGCAGCCAAGAGCGGGGCTCTGGGGCCAACGTCCTGACTTTC
CASSQERGSGANVLTF
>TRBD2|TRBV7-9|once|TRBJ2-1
TGTGCCAGCAGCCCGGGACTAGCGGGAGGGCGACTGCCGTTCTTC
CASSPGLAGGRLPFF
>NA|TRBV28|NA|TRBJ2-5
TGTGCCAGCAGGCCCGGGACTCGCCAAGAGACCCAGTACTTC
CASRPGTRQETQYF
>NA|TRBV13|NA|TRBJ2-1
TGTGCCAGCAGCCCCTGGGGTGAAGGGAGCTCCTACAATGAGCAGTTCTTC
CASSPWGEGSSYNEQFF
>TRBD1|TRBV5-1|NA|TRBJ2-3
TGCGCCAGCAGCTTATACCGGGACAGGGGGCGCACAGATACGCAGTATTTT
CASSLYRDRGRTDTQYF
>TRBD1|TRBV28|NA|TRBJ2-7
TGTGCCAGCACCAACCTTCGGACAGGGCTGGGCGAGCAGTACTTC
CASTNLRTGLGEQYF
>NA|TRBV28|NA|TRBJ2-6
TGTGCCAGCAGTTTGGGGGGCTCTGGGGCCAACGTCCTGACTTTC
CASSLGGSGANVLTF
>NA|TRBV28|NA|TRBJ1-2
TGTGCCAGCAGTCTGCGGGATAACTATGGCTACACCTTC
CASSLRDNYGYTF
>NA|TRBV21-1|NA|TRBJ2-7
TGTGCCAGCAGCAAAGTCGGGGGGACTCCAAGCGTCCACGAGCAGTACTTC
CASSKVGGTPSVHEQYF
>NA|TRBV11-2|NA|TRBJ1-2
TGTGCCAGCAGCCCTTCCGGGGAATCGGTTTATGGCTACACCTTC
CASSPSGESVYGYTF
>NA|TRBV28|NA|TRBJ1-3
TGTGCCTCACGCCCCGGGGGTGTGGGTGGAAACACCATATATTTT
CASRPGGVGGNTIYF
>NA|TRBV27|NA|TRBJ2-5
TGTGCCAGCAGCGAGCGTTTCGGGGAGACCCAGTACTTC
CASSERFGETQYF
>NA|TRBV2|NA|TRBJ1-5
TGTGCCAGCAGGGGGACATATAGCAATCAGCCCCAGCATTTT
CASRGTYSNQPQHF
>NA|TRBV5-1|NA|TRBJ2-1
TGCGCCAGCAGCTCAGGGGACCCCTACAATGAGCAGTTCTTC
CASSSGDPYNEQFF
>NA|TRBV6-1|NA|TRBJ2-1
TGTGCCAGCAGTGAATGGGGCCGAAGCTCCTACAATGAGCAGTTCTTC
CASSEWGRSSYNEQFF
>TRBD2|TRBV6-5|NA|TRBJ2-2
TGTGCCAGCACGGGGGGGGTGGGGGACACCGGGGAGCTGTTTTTT
CASTGGVGDTGELFF
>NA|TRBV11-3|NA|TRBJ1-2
TGTGCCAGCAGCAACCGGGACAAAAGTGGCTACACCTTC
CASSNRDKSGYTF
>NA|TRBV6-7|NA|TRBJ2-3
TGTGCCAGCAGCCACGCCGGAGGGACAGATACGCAGTATTTT
CASSHAGGTDTQYF
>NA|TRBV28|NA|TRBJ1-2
TGTGCCAGCAGTCCGGGCAGGACGGGGGGGCCAACTAACTATGGCTACACCTTC
CASSPGRTGGPTNYGYTF
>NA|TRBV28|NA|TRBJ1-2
TGTGCCAGCAGTCTACGCCCAGGGATCGGGTATGGCTACACCTTC
CASSLRPGIGYGYTF
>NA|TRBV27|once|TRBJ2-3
TGTGCCAGCCACGGGGGTACCAGCACAGATACGCAGTATTTT
CASHGGTSTDTQYF
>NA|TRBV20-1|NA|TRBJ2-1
TGCAGTGCTAGAGACAGGCATGAGCAGTTCTTC
CSARDRHEQFF
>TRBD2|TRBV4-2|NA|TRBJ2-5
TGTGCCAGCAGCCAAGAGTGGGGGGCTAGCGGGAGTCAGACCCAGTACTTC
CASSQEWGASGSQTQYF
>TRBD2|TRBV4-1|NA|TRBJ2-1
TGCGCCAGCAGCCTTAGCGGGAGGGCTTTGGATGAGCAGTTCTTC
CASSLSGRALDEQFF
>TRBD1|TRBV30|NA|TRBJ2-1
TGTGCCAGCACAGGGGTTGGGGACAATGAGCAGTTCTTC
CASTGVGDNEQFF
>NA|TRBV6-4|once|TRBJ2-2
TGTGCCAGCAGTGACCCAAGCGTCCCCGGGGAGCTGTTTTTT
CASSDPSVPGELFF
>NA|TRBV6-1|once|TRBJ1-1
TGTGCCAGCACCGAACAGGTGAACACTGAAGCTTTCTTT
CASTEQVNTEAFF
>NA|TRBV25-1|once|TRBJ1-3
TGTGCCAGCAGTGAATTTGACAGCAACTCTGGAAACACCATATATTTT
CASSEFDSNSGNTIYF
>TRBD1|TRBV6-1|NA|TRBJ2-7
TGTGCCAGCAGTACTCGATTAGGGGACAGCTACGAGCAGTACTTC
CASSTRLGDSYEQYF
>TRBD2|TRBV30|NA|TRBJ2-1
TGTGCCTGGAGTGCTCGGACTAGCGCTTACAATGAGCAGTTCTTC
CAWSARTSAYNEQFF